This TCR beta chain emerged from a study of Tregs in tolerant kidney transplant recipients. As for this clone: The antigen is undetermined. The read ends 3 residues shy of where the CDR3 ends; the end is completed using the germline J gene.

Using immunoSEQ multiplex PCR, the repertoire was profiled, and TCRdb retains in-frame clones only, with some absent. This table lists 25,000 to 35,000 clones. The germline gives CDR1 SGHNT, CDR2 YYREEE (reference sequence). The CDR3 consists of 15 residues. Trimming stripped 0 bases from V and 10 bases from J, with 14 bases between. Study-wide results and limits: Nucleotide sequences could not be compared across some patients' samples due to primer changes. In tolerant patients, donor-specific Tregs outgrew total Tregs, suggesting antigen-driven expansion.

This TCR derives from a human donor who received a combined kidney and bone marrow transplant. This material consisted of CD8+ T cells from blood, taken before the transplant. This chain links TRBV5-4 with TRBJ1-6; D gene ambiguous. The CDR3 bases that were read are TGTGCCAGCAGCTTGGAGGTACAAGGCGGATCACCC. It yields the protein CASSLEVQGGSP. The full CDR3 protein is CASSLEVQGGSPLHF. Drawing the rest from reference TRBV5-4 and TRBJ1-6, the complete variable domain is ETGVTQSPTHLIKTRGQQVTLRCSSQSGHNTVSWYQQALGQGPQFIFQYYREEENGRGNFPPRFSGLQFPNYSSELNVNALELDDSALYLCASSLEVQGGSPLHFGNGTRLTVT.